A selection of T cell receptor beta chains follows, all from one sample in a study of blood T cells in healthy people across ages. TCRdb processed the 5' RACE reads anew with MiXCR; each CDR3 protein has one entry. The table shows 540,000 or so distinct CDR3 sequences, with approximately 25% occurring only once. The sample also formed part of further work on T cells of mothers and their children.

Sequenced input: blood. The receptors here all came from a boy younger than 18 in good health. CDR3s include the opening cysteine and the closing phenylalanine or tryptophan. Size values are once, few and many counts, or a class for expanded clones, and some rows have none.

CASSFSSRSYEQYF,TRBV12-3/TRBV12-4,-,TRBJ2-7
CASKADRGEGGELFF,TRBV6-5,few,TRBJ2-2
CASSQYSGTRNEKLFF,TRBV4-1,-,TRBJ1-4
CASSFNQPGYQETQYF,TRBV7-9,-,TRBJ2-5
CASSYSEGMDGYTF,TRBV6-2/TRBV6-3,few,TRBJ1-2
CASSLSGTSGPGAQYF,TRBV13,-,TRBJ2-5
CASSPEKSSYNEQFF,TRBV6-5,few,TRBJ2-1
CASSYLLDRVGELFF,TRBV21-1,few,TRBJ2-2
CATRFIDRGDTEAFF,TRBV18,once,TRBJ1-1
CASSVGNSEAFF,TRBV9,few,TRBJ1-1
CASSPTRNTEAFF,TRBV12-3/TRBV12-4,few,TRBJ1-1
CASSFRAGGPGWQETQYF,TRBV7-6,many,TRBJ2-5
CAWSGGVGNTIYF,TRBV30,-,TRBJ1-3
CASSQWTLAGGRETQYF,TRBV18,-,TRBJ2-5